The text below deals with one T cell receptor beta chain. Which antigen it targets is not known. No quality values exist for individual bases; no much larger clone is one base distant. For this chain, trimming is 5 bases at the V end and 4 bases at the J end, and the number of junction bases without a gene match is 4. Sequences LNHNV (CDR1) and YYDKDF (CDR2) are obtained from the germline V gene (reference sequence). There are 13 amino acids in the CDR3, from cysteine to phenylalanine inclusive. Only the CDR3 portion is preserved as DNA: 39 bases, with reading frame beginning at the first base. This entry comes from a study of blood T cell repertoires in COVID-19 (dated by TCRdb to 2019 to 2021). With regard to the full study: The collaborator samples originated in the United States, Italy and Spain and spanned the acute and convalescent phases of COVID-19. The prospective study material was composed of cDNA or gDNA derived from T cells, B-cell-depleted T cells, or PBMCs. Deeply sampled blood TCRbeta repertoires from subjects exposed to, actively infected with, or recovered from COVID-19 were included in the dataset. The repertoires were released in a freely available public database intended as a resource for research on the immune response to SARS-CoV-2. Samples came from the ongoing ImmuneRACE study (first 160 participants) plus 1,254 subjects from 6 global collaborators. Nearly every sample came with metadata listing a de-identified subject ID, COVID-19 status, age in years and sex. Where available, HLA class I and class II types were obtained from metadata supplied by the sample provider rather than from assay-based typing. Broad study findings and their caveats: Clinical and demographic metadata were provided uncurated, with the amount varying by source and participant.

TCRbeta CDR3 regions were amplified from genomic DNA by means of the immunoSEQ Assay, a bias-controlled multiplex PCR. The authors' pipeline ran thus. Within the assay, amplification of reference gene primers was used to estimate how many nucleated cells each sample contained. To quantify the absolute abundance of each unique TCRbeta CDR3 rearrangement, sequence reads were collapsed and filtered. Productive Simpson clonality was computed per sample as the square root of Simpson's diversity index over productive rearrangements. Here the immuneACCESS table is served through TCRdb, limited to in-frame sequences with V and J called. Missing clones are a known gap in these copies; in checked studies unresolved V genes cover under half, and the rest lacks a known reason. D and trimming were read from the DNA, whereas the V and J calls and clone size are those reported in that table. The sample has tens of thousands of clones on record, roughly 80% of them singletons. The top ten hold 15% to 19% of the sample.

Collaborating institutions collected whole blood in K2EDTA tubes following their own protocols. For TCRbeta analysis, collaborator samples were shipped as frozen whole blood, as isolated PBMCs, or as DNA extracted from either sample type. The receptor chain draws on TRBV15 and TRBJ1-2, and 7 bases in between align with TRBD1. The sample taken for sequencing was peripheral blood. This receptor was identified in a woman aged 80 or over with acute or convalescent COVID-19. The DNA is TGTGCCACCAGCGAACAGGGGATCTATGGCTACACCTTC. This yields the protein CATSEQGIYGYTF.